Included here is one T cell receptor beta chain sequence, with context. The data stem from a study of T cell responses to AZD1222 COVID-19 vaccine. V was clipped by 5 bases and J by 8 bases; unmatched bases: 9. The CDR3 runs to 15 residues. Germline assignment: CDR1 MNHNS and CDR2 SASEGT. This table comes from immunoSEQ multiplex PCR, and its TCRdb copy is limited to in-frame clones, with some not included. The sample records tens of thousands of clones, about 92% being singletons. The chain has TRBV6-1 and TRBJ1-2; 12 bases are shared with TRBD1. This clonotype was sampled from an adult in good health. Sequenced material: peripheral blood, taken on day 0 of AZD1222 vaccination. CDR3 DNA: TGTGCCAGCAGTCTCCCGGGACAGGGGGCGCAGGGCTACACCTTC. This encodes CASSLPGQGAQGYTF.